A selection of T cell receptor beta chains follows, all from one sample in a study of technical replicates of blood from several donors. Clones were sequenced by immunoSEQ multiplex PCR, and TCRdb holds only the in-frame ones, with some missing. The data show 65,000 to 85,000 clones, 96% seen once. Input material: T cells isolated from PBMCs. The source of these receptors is a human donor in good health. Both conserved end residues are part of each CDR3. Fields, in order: V gene, clone size, D gene, J gene, CDR3 protein, CDR3 DNA. D genes are given only for firm matches. Size is stated for part of the rows, as once, few or many counts, or as a class when the clone is expanded.

TRBV7-3	.	.	TRBJ2-2	CASSLTLSGELFF	TGTGCCAGCAGCTTAACGCTGAGCGGGGAGCTGTTTTTT
TRBV27	.	TRBD1	TRBJ1-5	CASSYGQGNQPQHF	TGTGCCAGCAGTTACGGACAGGGCAATCAGCCCCAGCATTTT
TRBV6-5	.	TRBD2	TRBJ2-7	CASRKLAGEVYEQYF	TGTGCCAGCAGAAAACTAGCGGGAGAAGTCTACGAGCAGTACTTC
TRBV29-1	.	TRBD2	TRBJ2-1	CSVAAGGVDEQFF	TGCAGCGTTGCAGCGGGAGGGGTGGATGAGCAGTTCTTC
TRBV18	once	.	TRBJ1-5	CASSRLGQNNQPQHF	TGTGCCAGCTCACGCCTTGGACAGAACAATCAGCCCCAGCATTTT
TRBV2	.	.	TRBJ2-1	CASTPFGTLHNEQFF	TGTGCCAGCACCCCTTTTGGGACTCTACACAATGAGCAGTTCTTC
TRBV7-9	.	.	TRBJ2-5	CASSKGTGQETQYF	TGTGCCAGCAGCAAGGGAACAGGACAAGAGACCCAGTACTTC
TRBV30	.	.	TRBJ2-2	CAWSVGFGGSGELFF	TGTGCCTGGAGTGTTGGATTTGGGGGGTCCGGGGAGCTGTTTTTT
TRBV11-2	.	TRBD2	TRBJ2-7	CASSLTSGSYEQYF	TGTGCCAGCAGCTTAACTAGCGGGTCCTACGAGCAGTACTTC
TRBV18	once	TRBD1	TRBJ2-3	CASSPPGQSTDTQYF	TGTGCCAGCTCACCCCCGGGACAGAGCACAGATACGCAGTATTTT
TRBV4-2	.	TRBD2	TRBJ2-7	CASSQGSGRYEQYF	TGTGCCAGCAGCCAAGGTAGCGGGAGATACGAGCAGTACTTC
TRBV5-4	.	.	TRBJ1-2	CASSLDWGRASYGYTF	TGTGCCAGCAGCTTGGATTGGGGCCGGGCCTCCTATGGCTACACCTTC
TRBV6-5	.	TRBD2	TRBJ2-1	CASSYSGGRRNNEQFF	TGTGCCAGCAGTTACTCGGGCGGGAGGCGCAACAATGAGCAGTTCTTC
TRBV28	.	.	TRBJ2-7	CASRLGDNEQYF	TGTGCCAGCAGGCTGGGGGACAACGAGCAGTACTTC
TRBV10-1	.	.	TRBJ2-7	CASSDRTAGLQQYF	TGCGCCAGCAGTGACCGGACAGCCGGCTTGCAGCAGTACTTC
TRBV11-2	few	.	TRBJ1-5	CASSFTTGWGGIYQPQHF	TGTGCCAGCAGCTTCACTACTGGATGGGGAGGGATTTACCAGCCCCAGCATTTT
TRBV2	.	TRBD1	TRBJ1-1	CASSLTGMNTEAFF	TGTGCCAGCAGTTTGACAGGGATGAACACTGAAGCTTTCTTT
TRBV7-9	.	.	TRBJ1-3	CASSLQGTTGNTIYF	TGTGCCAGCAGCTTACAGGGAACGACTGGAAACACCATATATTTT
TRBV9	.	.	TRBJ1-3	CASSVDPGVSGNTIYF	TGTGCCAGCAGCGTAGACCCGGGGGTTTCTGGAAACACCATATATTTT
TRBV7-9	.	.	TRBJ1-1	CASSRSNTEAFF	TGTGCCAGCAGCAGGAGCAACACTGAAGCTTTCTTT
TRBV7-8	.	TRBD1	TRBJ1-3	CASSLLGGGGGGNTIYF	TGTGCCAGCAGCTTACTAGGGGGCGGTGGAGGTGGAAACACCATATATTTT
TRBV13	once	TRBD1	TRBJ1-2	CASSLDRGPGYTF	TGTGCCAGCAGCCTAGACAGGGGGCCAGGCTACACCTTC
TRBV5-1	.	.	TRBJ1-2	CASSPRDYSYGYTF	TGCGCCAGCAGCCCCCGGGATTACTCCTATGGCTACACCTTC
TRBV4-1	.	.	TRBJ1-2	CASAARTDGYGYTF	TGCGCCAGCGCAGCCAGAACAGACGGCTATGGCTACACCTTC
TRBV10-1	.	.	TRBJ2-7	CASSVPLANEQYF	TGCGCCAGCAGCGTACCCCTAGCCAACGAGCAGTACTTC
TRBV6-5	.	TRBD1	TRBJ2-7	CASRRRDSSYEQYF	TGTGCCAGCAGGCGCCGGGACAGTTCCTACGAGCAGTACTTC
TRBV19	.	TRBD1	TRBJ1-5	CASSPGTGGRNQPQHF	TGTGCCAGTAGTCCCGGGACAGGGGGCAGGAATCAGCCCCAGCATTTT
TRBV14	.	.	TRBJ2-2	CASSRIQGENTGELFF	TGTGCCAGCAGCCGCATTCAGGGCGAGAACACCGGGGAGCTGTTTTTT
TRBV6-1	.	TRBD1	TRBJ2-4	CASSDLDRGQNIQYF	TGTGCCAGCAGTGATTTGGACAGGGGACAAAACATTCAGTACTTC
TRBV18	.	TRBD1	TRBJ1-2	CASSPRQGDYGYTF	TGTGCCAGCTCACCTAGACAGGGGGACTATGGCTACACCTTC
TRBV6-5	.	TRBD1	TRBJ1-2	CASSSSRDRAHGYTF	TGTGCCAGCAGTTCGTCCCGGGACAGGGCGCATGGCTACACCTTC
TRBV7-8	.	.	TRBJ2-3	CASSPSGGLSTDTQYF	TGTGCCAGCAGCCCGAGTGGGGGGTTGAGCACAGATACGCAGTATTTT
TRBV28	.	TRBD1	TRBJ1-2	CASSFRTGIRGYTF	TGTGCCAGCAGTTTTCGGACAGGGATAAGGGGCTACACCTTC
TRBV9	once	.	TRBJ1-3	CASSTGMPGNTIYF	TGTGCCAGCAGCACAGGTATGCCGGGAAACACCATATATTTT
TRBV28	.	TRBD2	TRBJ2-4	CASSIQLAGAKNIQYF	TGTGCCAGCAGTATACAACTAGCGGGAGCCAAAAACATTCAGTACTTC
TRBV2	.	.	TRBJ2-5	CASSEAWETQYF	TGTGCCAGCAGTGAGGCCTGGGAGACCCAGTACTTC
TRBV6-5	once	.	TRBJ1-2	CASSYGRGVDGYTF	TGTGCCAGCAGTTACGGCCGGGGGGTAGATGGCTACACCTTC
TRBV25-1	.	TRBD1	TRBJ2-3	CASGSGTGVLVTQYF	TGTGCCAGCGGATCCGGGACAGGGGTTTTAGTTACGCAGTATTTT
TRBV2	.	.	TRBJ2-7	CASTGVGYEQYF	TGTGCCAGCACCGGGGTTGGCTACGAGCAGTACTTC
TRBV5-4	.	.	TRBJ1-2	CASSHSSNYGYTF	TGTGCCAGCAGCCACAGCAGTAACTATGGCTACACCTTC
TRBV5-1	.	.	TRBJ2-7	CASSQQGDAYEQYF	TGCGCCAGCAGCCAACAGGGAGATGCGTACGAGCAGTACTTC
TRBV6-1	.	TRBD1	TRBJ2-7	CASKPLPGGHEQYF	TGTGCCAGCAAACCCCTCCCAGGGGGCCACGAGCAGTACTTC
TRBV18	.	TRBD2	TRBJ2-3	CASSPNAGGLGTDTQYF	TGTGCCAGCTCACCGAACGCGGGAGGGTTAGGCACAGATACGCAGTATTTT
TRBV7-3	.	TRBD1	TRBJ1-2	CASSLDRGPYGYTF	TGTGCCAGCAGCTTGGACAGGGGGCCATATGGCTACACCTTC
TRBV15	.	.	TRBJ2-7	CATSRDQRELNEQYF	TGTGCCACCAGCAGAGATCAACGGGAGTTGAACGAGCAGTACTTC
TRBV5-1	.	TRBD1	TRBJ1-1	CASSGTGVTGAFF	TGCGCCAGTTCAGGGACAGGGGTGACTGGGGCTTTCTTT